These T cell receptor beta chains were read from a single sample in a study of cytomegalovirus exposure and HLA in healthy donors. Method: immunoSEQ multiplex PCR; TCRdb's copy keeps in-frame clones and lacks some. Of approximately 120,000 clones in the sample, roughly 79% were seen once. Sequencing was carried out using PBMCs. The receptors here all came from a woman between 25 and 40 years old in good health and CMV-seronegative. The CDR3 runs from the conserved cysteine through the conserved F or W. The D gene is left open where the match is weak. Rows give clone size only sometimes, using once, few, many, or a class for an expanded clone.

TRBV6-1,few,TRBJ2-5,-,CASTNRERETQYF,TGTGCCTCTACTAACAGGGAGCGAGAGACCCAGTACTTC
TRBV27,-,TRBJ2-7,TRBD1,CASGDRPPYEQYF,TGTGCCAGCGGGGACAGGCCTCCCTACGAGCAGTACTTC
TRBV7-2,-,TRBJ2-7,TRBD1,CASSPRGPSGYEQYF,TGTGCCAGCAGCCCCAGGGGGCCCTCGGGATACGAGCAGTACTTC
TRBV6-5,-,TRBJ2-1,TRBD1,CASSLIADRGNEQFF,TGTGCCAGCAGTCTAATCGCGGACAGGGGCAATGAGCAGTTCTTC
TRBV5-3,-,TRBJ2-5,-,CARSFAIRRGKTQYF,TGTGCCAGAAGCTTTGCAATCAGGCGGGGAAAGACCCAGTACTTC
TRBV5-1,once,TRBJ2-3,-,CASSPDGTGSTDTQYF,TGCGCCAGCAGCCCGGATGGGACTGGGAGCACAGATACGCAGTATTTT
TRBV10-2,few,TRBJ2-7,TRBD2,CASSPATSISYEQYF,TGCGCCAGCAGCCCCGCGACTAGCATTTCCTACGAGCAGTACTTC
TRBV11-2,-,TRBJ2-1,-,CASSLEAFAGNEQFF,TGTGCCAGCAGCTTAGAGGCCTTTGCGGGAAATGAGCAGTTCTTC
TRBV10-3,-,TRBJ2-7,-,CATYNRDKQTSPYEQYF,TGTGCCACCTATAACAGAGATAAACAGACTAGTCCCTACGAGCAGTACTTC
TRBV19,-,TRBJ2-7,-,CASSPAVSYEQYF,TGTGCCAGTAGTCCGGCGGTCTCCTACGAGCAGTACTTC
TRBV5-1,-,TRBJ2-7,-,CASSLVLSYEQYF,TGCGCCAGCAGCTTGGTGCTAAGCTACGAGCAGTACTTC
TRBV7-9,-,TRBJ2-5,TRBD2,CASSSGLAVGETQYF,TGTGCCAGCAGCTCGGGACTAGCTGTAGGGGAGACCCAGTACTTC